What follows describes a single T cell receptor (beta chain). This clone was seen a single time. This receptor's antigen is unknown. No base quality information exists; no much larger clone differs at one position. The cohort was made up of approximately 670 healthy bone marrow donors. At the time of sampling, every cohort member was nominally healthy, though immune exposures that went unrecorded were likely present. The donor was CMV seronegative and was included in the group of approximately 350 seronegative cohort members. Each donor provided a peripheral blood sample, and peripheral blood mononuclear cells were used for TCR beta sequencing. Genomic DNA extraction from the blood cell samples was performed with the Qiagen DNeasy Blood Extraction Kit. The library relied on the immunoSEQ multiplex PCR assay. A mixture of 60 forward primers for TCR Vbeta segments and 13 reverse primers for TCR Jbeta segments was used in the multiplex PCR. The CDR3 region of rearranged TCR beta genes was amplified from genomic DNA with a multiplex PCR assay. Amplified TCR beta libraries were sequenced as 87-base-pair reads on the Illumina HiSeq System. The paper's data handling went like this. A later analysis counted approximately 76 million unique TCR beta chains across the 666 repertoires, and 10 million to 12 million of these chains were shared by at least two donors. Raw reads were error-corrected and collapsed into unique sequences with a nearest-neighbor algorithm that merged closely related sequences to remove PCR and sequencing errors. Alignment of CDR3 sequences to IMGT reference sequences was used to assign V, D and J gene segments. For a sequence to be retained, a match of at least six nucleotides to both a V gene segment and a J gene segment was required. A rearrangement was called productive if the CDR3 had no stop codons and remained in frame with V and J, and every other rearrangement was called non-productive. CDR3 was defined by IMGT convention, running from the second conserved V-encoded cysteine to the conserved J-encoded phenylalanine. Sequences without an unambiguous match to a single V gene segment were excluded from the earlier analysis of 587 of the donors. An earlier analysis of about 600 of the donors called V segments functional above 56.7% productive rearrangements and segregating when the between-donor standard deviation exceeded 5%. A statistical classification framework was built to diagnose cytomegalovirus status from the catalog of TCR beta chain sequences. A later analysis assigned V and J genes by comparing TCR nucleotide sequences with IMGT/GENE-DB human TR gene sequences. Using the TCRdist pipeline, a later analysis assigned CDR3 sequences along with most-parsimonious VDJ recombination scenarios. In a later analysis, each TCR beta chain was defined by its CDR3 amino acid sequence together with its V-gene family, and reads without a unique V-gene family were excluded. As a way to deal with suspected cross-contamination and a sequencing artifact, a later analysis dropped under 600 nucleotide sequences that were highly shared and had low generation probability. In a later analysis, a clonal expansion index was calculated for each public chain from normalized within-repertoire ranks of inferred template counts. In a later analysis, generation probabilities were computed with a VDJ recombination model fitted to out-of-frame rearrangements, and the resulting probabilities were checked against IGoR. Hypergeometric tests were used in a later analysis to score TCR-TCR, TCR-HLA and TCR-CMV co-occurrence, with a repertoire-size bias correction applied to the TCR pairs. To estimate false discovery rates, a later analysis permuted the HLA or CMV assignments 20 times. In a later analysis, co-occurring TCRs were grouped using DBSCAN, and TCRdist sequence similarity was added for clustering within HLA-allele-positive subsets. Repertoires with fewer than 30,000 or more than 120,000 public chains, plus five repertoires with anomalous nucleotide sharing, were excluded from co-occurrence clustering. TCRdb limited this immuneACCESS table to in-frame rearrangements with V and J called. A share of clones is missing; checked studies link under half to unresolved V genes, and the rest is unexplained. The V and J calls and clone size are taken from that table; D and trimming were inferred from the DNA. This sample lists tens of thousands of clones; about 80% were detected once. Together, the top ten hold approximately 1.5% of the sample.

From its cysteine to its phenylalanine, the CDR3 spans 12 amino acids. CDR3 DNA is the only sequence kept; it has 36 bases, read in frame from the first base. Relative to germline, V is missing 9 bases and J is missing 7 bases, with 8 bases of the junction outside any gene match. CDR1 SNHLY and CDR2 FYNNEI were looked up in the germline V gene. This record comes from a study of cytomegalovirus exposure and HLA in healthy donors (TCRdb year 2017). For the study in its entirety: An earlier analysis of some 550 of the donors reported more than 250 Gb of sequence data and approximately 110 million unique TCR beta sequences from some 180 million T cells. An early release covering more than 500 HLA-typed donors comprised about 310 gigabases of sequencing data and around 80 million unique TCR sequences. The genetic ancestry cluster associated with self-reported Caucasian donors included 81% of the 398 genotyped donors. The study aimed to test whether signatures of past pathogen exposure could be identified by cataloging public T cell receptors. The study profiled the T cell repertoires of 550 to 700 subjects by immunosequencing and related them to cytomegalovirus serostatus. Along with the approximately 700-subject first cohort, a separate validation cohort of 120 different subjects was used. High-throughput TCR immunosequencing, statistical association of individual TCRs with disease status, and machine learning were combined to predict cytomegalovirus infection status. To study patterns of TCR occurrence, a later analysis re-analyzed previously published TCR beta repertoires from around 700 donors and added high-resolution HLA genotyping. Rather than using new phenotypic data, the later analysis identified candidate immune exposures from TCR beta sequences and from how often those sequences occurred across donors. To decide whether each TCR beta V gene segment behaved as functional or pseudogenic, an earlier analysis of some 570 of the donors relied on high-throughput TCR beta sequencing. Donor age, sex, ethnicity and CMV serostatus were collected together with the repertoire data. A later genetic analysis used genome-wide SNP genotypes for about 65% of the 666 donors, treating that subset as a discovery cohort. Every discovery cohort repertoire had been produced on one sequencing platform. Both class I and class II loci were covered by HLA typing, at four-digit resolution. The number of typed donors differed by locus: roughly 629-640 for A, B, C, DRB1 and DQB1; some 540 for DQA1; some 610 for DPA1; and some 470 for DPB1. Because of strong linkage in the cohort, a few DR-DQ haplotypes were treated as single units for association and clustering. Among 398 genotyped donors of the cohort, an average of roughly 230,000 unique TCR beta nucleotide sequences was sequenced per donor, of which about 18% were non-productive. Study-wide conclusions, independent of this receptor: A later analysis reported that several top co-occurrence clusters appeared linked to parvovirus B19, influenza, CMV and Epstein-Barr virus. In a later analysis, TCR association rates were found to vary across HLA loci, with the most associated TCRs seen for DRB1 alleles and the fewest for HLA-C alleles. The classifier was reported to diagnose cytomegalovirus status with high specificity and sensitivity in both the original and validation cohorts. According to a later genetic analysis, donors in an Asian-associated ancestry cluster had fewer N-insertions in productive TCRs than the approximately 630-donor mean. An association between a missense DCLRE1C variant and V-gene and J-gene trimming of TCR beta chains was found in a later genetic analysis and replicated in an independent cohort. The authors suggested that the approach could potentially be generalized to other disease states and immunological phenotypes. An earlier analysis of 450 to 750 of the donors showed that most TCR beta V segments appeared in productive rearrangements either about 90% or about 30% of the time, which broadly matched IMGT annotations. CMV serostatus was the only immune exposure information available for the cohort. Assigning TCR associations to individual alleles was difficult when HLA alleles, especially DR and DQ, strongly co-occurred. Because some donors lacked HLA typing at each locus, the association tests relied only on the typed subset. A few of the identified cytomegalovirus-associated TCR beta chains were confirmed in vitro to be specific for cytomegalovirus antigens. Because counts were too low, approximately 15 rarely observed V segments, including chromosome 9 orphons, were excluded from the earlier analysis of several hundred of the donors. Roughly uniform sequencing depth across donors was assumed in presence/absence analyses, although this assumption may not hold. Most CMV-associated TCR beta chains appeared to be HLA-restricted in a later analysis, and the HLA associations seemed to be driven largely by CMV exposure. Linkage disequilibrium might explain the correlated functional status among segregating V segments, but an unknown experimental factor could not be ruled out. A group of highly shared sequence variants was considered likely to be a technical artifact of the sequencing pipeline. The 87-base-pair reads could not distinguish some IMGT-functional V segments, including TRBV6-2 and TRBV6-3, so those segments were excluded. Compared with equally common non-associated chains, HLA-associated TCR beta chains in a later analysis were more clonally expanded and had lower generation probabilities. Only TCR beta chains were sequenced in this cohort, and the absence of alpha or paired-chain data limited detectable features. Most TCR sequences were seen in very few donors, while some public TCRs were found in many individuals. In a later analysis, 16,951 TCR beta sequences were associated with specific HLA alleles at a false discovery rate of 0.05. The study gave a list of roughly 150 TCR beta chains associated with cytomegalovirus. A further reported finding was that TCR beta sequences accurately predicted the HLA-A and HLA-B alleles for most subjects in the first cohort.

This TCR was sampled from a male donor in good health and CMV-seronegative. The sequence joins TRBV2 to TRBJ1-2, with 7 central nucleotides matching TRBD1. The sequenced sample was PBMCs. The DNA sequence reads TGTGCCAGTCAGAAGGGGGCTAGTGGCTACACCTTC. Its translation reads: CASQKGASGYTF.